The source of this T cell receptor beta chain is a study of blood T cell repertoires in COVID-19. In the study overall: COVID-19 samples, acute and convalescent, were from the United States, Italy and Spain. From T cells, B-cell-depleted T cells, or PBMCs came the material, which was cDNA or gDNA.

Original data processing: Nucleated cell counts were estimated from reference gene primer amplification. Method: immunoSEQ multiplex PCR; TCRdb's copy keeps in-frame clones and lacks some. The V and J calls and the clone size are those of that table, but D and trimming were determined from the DNA. The data show 300,000 to 350,000 clones, with 85% to 90% seen just once and approximately 4.5% held by the top ten. The CDR3 is made up of 13 amino acids. V was cut by 6 bases and J by 0 bases, with 8 bases left in between. From germline, CDR1 is SGHAT and CDR2 FQNNGV. Individuals aged 18 to 89 years were recruited from about two dozen US areas.

The gene calls are TRBV11-2 and TRBJ1-1; the D is unclear. This receptor was taken from a young woman with acute COVID-19. Material: PBMCs or T cells enriched from blood (not recorded which). CDR3 sequence: CASSSQLNTEAFF. Written as DNA, the CDR3 is TGTGCCAGCAGTTCACAGTTGAACACTGAAGCTTTCTTT.